This T cell receptor (beta chain) comes out of a study of blood T cell repertoires in COVID-19. The CDR3 is made up of 13 amino acids. Looked up from germline, CDR1 is SGHDN and CDR2 is FVKESK. Trimming left V 5 bases short and J 5 bases short, with 13 bases between. The method was immunoSEQ multiplex PCR; TCRdb's version includes in-frame clones alone and lacks a portion of them. The sample has 200,000 to 250,000 clones; approximately 92% are singletons. J is TRBJ2-7 and V is TRBV14; TRBD2 is a possible D gene (6 bases). Sequencing was performed on PBMCs or T cells enriched from blood (not recorded which). This clonotype was obtained from a woman aged 18 to 35 in a cohort exposed to, infected with or recovered from COVID-19 (not recorded which). For the CDR3, the DNA is TGTGCCAGCAGCTCCAATGGGGGGAACGAGCAGTACTTC. It yields the protein CASSSNGGNEQYF.